The source of this T cell receptor beta chain is a study of vaccination effects on CD4 cells after COVID-19. Whole-study results and caveats: The study, lacking early post-infection timepoints, had few convalescent patients.

This CDR3 is 15 amino acids long. The germline V gene encodes CDR1 LGHNA and CDR2 YSLEER. Between the trimmed V and J ends, which lost 4 bases and 3 bases, there was a span of 15 bases. As regards this clone: Its antigen is not known.

CD4+ T cell isolation took place after approximately ten days of culture. In the vaccine recipients, nucleocapsid antibodies were negative and there was no prior SARS-CoV-2 infection. Days 3 and 7 were when half the medium was replaced with IL-2 medium. The repertoire was sequenced with immunoSEQ multiplex PCR; TCRdb's copy has only in-frame clones and lacks some. In the table there are 70,000 to 85,000 clones, 60% to 80% of which are singletons. This clonotype was obtained from a human donor who received a COVID-19 vaccine. Sequences were derived from CD4+ T cells from PBMCs cultured without peptide, sampled before COVID-19 vaccination. The genes are TRBV4-3 and TRBJ2-5, with D unclear. The CDR3: CASSRVLSSEETQYF. CDR3 in DNA: TGCGCCAGCAGCCGGGTTTTAAGTTCGGAAGAGACCCAGTACTTC.